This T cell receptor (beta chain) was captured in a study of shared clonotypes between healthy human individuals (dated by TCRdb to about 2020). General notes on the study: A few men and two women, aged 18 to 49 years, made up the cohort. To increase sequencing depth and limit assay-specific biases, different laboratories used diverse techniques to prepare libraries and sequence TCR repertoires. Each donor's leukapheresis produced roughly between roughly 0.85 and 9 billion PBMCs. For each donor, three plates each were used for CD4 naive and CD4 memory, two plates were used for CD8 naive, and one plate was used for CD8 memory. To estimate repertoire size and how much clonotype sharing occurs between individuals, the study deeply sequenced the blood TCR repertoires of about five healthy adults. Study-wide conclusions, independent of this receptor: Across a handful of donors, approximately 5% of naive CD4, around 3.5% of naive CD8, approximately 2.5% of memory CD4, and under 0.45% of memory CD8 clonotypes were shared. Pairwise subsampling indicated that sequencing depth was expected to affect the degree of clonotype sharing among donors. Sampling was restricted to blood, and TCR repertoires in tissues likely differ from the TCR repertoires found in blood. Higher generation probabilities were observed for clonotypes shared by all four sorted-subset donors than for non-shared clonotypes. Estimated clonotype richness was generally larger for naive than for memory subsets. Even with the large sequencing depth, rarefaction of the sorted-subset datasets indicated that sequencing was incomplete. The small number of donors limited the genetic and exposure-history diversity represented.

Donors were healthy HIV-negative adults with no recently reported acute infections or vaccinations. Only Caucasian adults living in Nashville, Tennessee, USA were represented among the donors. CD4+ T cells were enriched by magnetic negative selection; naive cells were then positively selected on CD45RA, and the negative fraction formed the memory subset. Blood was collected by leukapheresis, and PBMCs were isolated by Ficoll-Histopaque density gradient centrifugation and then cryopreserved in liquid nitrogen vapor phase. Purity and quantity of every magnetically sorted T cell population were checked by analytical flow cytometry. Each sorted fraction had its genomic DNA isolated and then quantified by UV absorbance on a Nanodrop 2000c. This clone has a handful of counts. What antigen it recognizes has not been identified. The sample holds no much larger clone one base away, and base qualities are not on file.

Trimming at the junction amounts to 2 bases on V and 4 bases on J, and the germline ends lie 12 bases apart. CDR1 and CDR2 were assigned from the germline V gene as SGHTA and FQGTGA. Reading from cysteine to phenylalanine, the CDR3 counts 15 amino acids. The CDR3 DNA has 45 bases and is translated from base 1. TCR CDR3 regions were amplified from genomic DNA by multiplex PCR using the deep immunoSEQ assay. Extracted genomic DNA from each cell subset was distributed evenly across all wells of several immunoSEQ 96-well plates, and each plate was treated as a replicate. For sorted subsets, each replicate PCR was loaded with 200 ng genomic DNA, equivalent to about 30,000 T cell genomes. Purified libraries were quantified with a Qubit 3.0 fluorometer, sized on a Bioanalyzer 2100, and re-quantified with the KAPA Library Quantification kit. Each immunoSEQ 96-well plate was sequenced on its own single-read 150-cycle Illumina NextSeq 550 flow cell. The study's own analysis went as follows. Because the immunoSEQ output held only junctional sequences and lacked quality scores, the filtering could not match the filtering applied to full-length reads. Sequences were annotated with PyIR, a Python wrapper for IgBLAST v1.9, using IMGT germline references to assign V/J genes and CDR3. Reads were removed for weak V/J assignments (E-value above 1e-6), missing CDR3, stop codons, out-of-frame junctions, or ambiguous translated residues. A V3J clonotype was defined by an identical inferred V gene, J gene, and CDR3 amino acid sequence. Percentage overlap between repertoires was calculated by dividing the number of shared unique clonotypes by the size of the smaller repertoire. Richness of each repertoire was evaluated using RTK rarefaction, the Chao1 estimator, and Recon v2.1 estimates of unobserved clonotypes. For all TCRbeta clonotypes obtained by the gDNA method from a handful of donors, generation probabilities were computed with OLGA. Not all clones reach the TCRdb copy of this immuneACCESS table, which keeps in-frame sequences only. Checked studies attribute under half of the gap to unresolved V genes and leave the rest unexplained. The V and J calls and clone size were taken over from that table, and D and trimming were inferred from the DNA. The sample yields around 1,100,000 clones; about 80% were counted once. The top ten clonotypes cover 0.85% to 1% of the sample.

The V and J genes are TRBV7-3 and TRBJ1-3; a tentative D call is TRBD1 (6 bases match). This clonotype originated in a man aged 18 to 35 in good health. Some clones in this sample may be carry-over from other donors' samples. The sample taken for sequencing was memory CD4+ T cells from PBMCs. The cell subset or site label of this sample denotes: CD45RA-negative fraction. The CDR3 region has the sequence CASSLGRGTGNTIYF. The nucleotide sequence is TGTGCCAGCAGCTTAGGGAGGGGGACAGGAAACACCATATATTTT. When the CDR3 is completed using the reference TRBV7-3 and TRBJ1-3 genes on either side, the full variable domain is GAGVSQTPSNKVTEKGKYVELRCDPISGHTALYWYRQSLGQGPEFLIYFQGTGAADDSGLPNDRFFAVRPEGSVSTLKIQRTERGDSAVYLCASSLGRGTGNTIYFGEGSWLTVV.